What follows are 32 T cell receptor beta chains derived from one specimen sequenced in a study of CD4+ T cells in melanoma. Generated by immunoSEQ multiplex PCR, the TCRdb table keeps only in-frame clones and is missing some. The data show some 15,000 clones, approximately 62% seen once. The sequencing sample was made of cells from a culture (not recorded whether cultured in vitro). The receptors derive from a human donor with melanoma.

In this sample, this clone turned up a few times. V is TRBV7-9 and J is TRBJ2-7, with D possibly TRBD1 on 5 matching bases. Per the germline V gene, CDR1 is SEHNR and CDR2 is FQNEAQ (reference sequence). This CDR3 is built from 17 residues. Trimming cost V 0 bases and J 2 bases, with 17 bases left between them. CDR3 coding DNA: TGTGCCAGCAGCTTAGCAGAGACAGTGCCAACTACCTACGAGCAGTACTTC. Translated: CASSLAETVPTTYEQYF.

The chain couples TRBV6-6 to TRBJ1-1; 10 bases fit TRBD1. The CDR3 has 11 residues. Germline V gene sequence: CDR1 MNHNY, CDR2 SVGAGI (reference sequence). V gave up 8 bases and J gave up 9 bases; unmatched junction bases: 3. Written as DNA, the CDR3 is TGTGCCAGCTACGACAGGGGGCAAGCTTTCTTT. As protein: CASYDRGQAFF.

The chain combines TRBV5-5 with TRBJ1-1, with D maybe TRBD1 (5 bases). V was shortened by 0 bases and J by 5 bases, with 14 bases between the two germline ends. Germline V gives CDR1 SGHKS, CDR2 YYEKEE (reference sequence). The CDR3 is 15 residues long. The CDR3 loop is CASSLERGKVTEAFF. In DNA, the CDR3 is TGTGCCAGCAGCTTGGAGAGGGGCAAAGTGACTGAAGCTTTCTTT.

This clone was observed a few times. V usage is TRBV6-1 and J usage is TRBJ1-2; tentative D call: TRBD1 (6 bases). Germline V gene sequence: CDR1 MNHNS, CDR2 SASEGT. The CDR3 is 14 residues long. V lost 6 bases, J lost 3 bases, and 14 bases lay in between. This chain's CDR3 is CASRGAGPDYGYTF. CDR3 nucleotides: TGTGCCAGCAGGGGGGCAGGGCCAGACTATGGCTACACCTTC.

The CDR3 sequence is CASSQDLDGGTYEQYF. Written as DNA, the CDR3 is TGTGCCAGCAGCCAAGATCTGGACGGTGGTACCTACGAGCAGTACTTC. The genes are TRBV4-2 and TRBJ2-7; the D is unclear. Per germline, CDR1 LGHNA and CDR2 YNFKEQ. V lost 0 bases and J lost 2, with 14 bases in between. This CDR3 is built from 16 residues.

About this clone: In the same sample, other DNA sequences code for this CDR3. CDR3 nucleotides: TGTGCCAGCCACTCGGGAGTAAATTCACCCCTCCACTTT. Translated: CASHSGVNSPLHF. This chain connects TRBV2 to TRBJ1-6, with unresolved D. The CDR3 sequence is 13 residues long. CDR1 and CDR2 from the germline V gene are SNHLY and FYNNEI. Trimming stripped 8 bases from V and 7 bases from J, with 12 bases between.

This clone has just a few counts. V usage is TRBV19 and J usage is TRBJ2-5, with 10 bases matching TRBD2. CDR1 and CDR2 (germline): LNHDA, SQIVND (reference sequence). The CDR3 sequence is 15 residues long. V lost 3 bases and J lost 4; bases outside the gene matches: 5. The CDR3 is CASSMLSSGGETQYF. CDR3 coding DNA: TGTGCCAGTAGTATGCTGTCTAGCGGGGGAGAGACCCAGTACTTC.

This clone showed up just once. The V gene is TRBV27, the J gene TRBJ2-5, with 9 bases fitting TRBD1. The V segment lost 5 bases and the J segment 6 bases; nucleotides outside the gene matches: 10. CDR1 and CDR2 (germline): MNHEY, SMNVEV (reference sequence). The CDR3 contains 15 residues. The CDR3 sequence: CASSASGTGRQTQYF. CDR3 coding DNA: TGTGCCAGCAGTGCGTCGGGGACAGGGAGGCAGACCCAGTACTTC.

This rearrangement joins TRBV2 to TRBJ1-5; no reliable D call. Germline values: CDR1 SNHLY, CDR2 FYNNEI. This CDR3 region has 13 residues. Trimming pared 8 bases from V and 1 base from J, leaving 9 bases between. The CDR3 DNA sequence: TGTGCCAGCCAGAAGGAGAGCAATCAGCCCCAGCATTTT. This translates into CASQKESNQPQHF.

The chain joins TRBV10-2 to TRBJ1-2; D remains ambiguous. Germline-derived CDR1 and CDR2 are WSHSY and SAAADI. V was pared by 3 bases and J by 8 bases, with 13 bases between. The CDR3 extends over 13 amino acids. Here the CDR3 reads CASSEGRIGGYTF. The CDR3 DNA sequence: TGCGCCAGCAGTGAAGGCAGGATCGGAGGCTACACCTTC.

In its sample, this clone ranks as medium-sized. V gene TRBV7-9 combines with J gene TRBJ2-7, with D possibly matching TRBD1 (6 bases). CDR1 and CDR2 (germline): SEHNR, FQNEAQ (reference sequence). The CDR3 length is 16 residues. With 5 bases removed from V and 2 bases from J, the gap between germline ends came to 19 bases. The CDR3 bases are TGTGCCAGCAGCCTCGTAATCGGGACACCGACCTACGAGCAGTACTTC. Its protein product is CASSLVIGTPTYEQYF.

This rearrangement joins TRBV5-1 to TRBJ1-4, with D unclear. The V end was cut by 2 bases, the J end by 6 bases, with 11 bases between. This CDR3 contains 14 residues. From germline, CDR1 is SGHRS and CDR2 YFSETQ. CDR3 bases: TGCGCCAGCAGCTTCAAAGGACGGGATGAAAAACTGTTTTTT. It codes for CASSFKGRDEKLFF.

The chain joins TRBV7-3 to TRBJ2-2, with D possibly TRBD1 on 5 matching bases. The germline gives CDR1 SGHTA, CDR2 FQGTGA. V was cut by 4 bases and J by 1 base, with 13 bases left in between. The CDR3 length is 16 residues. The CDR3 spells CASSSPTTGNTGELFF. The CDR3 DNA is TGTGCCAGCAGCTCACCCACCACAGGGAACACCGGGGAGCTGTTTTTT.

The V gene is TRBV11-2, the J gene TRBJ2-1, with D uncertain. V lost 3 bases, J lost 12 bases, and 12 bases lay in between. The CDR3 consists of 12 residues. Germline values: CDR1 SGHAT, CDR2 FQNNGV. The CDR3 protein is CASSFYESRQFF. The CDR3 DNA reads TGTGCCAGCAGCTTCTATGAGTCACGGCAGTTCTTC.

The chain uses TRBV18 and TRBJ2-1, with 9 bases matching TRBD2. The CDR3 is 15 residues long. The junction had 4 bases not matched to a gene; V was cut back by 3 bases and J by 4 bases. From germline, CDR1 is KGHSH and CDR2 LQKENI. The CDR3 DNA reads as TGTGCCAGCTCACCGGAGCGGGGGGCTTACAATGAGCAGTTCTTC. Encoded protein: CASSPERGAYNEQFF. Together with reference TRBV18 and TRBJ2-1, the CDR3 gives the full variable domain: NAGVMQNPRHLVRRRGQEARLRCSPMKGHSHVYWYRQLPEEGLKFMVYLQKENIIDESGMPKERFSAEFPKEGPSILRIQQVVRGDSAAYFCASSPERGAYNEQFFGPGTRLTVL.

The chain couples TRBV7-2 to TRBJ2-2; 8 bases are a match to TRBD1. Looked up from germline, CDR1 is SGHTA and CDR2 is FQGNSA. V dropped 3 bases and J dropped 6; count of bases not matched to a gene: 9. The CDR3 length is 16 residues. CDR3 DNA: TGTGCCAGCAGCTTCCGGACAGGGATTTTAGCCGGGGAGCTGTTTTTT. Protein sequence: CASSFRTGILAGELFF.

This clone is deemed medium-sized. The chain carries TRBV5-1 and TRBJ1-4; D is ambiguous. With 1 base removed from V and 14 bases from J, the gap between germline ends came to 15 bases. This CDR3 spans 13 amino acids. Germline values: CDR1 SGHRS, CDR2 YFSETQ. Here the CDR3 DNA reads TGCGCCAGCAGCTTGATTGGCTTGGGAGGGCTGTTTTTT. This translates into CASSLIGLGGLFF.

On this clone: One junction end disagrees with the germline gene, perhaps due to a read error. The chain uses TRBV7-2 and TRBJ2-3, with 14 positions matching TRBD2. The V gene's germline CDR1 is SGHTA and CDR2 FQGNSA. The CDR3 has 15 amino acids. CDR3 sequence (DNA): TGTGCCAGCAGCGGACAGGGACTAGCGGGGGCCCCTCTCCATTTT. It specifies CASSGQGLAGAPLHF. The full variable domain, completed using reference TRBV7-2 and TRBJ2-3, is GAGVSQSPSNKVTEKGKDVELRCDPISGHTALYWYRQSLGQGLEFLIYFQGNSAPDKSGLPSDRFSAERTGGSVSTLTIQRTQQEDSAVYLCASSGQGLAGAPLHFGPGTRLTVL.

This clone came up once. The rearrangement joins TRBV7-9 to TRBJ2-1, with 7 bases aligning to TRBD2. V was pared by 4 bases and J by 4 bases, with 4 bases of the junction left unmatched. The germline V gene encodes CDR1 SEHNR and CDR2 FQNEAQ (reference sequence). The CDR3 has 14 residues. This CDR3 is CASSSRTSYNEQFF. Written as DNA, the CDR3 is TGTGCCAGCAGCTCCCGGACTAGTTACAATGAGCAGTTCTTC.

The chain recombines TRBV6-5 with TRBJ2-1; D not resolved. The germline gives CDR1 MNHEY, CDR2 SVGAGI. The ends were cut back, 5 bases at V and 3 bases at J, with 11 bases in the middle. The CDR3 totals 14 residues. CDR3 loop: CASSQFQYYNEQFF. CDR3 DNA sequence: TGTGCCAGCAGTCAGTTTCAATACTACAATGAGCAGTTCTTC.

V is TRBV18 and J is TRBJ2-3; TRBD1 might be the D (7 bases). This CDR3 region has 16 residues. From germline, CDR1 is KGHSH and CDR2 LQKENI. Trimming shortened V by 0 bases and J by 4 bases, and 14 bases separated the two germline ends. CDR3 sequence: CASSPPGRGGPDTQYF. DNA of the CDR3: TGTGCCAGCTCACCACCCGGGAGAGGGGGCCCAGATACGCAGTATTTT.

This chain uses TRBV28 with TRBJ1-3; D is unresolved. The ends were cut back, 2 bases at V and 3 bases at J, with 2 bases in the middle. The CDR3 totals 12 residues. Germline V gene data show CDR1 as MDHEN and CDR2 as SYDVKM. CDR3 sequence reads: CASSLDGNTIYF. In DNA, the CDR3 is TGTGCCAGCAGTTTAGATGGAAACACCATATATTTT.

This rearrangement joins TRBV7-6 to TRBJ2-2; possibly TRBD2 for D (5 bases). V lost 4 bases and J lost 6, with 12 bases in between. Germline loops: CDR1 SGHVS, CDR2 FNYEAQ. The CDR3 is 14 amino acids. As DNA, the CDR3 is TGTGCCAGCAGCTGGGAGCTAAGTTCCGGGGAGCTGTTTTTT. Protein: CASSWELSSGELFF.

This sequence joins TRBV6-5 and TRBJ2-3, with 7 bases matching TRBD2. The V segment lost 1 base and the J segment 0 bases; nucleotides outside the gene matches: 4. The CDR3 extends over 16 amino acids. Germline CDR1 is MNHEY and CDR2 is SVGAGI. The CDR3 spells CASSYWGGSSTDTQYF. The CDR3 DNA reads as TGTGCCAGCAGTTACTGGGGGGGATCTAGCACAGATACGCAGTATTTT.

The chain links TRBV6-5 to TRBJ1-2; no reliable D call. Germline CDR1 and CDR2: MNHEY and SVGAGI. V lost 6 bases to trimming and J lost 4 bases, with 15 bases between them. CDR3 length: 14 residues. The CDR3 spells CASRKTHFSYGYTF. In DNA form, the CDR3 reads TGTGCCAGCAGAAAGACACATTTTAGCTATGGCTACACCTTC.

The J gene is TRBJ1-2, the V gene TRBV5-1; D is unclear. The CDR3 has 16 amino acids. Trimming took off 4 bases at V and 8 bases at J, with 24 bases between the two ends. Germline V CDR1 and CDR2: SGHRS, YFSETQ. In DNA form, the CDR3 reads TGCGCCAGCAGCCCCGGCGCGAGGGCCTCGGGCTACGGCTACACCTTC. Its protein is CASSPGARASGYGYTF.

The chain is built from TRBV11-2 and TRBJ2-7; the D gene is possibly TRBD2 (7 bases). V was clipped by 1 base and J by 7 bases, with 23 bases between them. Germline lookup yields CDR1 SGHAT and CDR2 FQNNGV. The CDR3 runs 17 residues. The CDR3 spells CASSLGGAGTTAWEQYF. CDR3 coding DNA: TGTGCCAGCAGCTTAGGGGGGGCCGGGACTACCGCCTGGGAGCAGTACTTC.

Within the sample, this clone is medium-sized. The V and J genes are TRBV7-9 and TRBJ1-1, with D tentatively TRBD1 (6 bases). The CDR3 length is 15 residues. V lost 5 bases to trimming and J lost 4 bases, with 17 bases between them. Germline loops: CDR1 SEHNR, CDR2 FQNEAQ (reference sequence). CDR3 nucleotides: TGTGCCAGCAGCCGGAGGGGGGGAGGCGGCACTGAAGCTTTCTTT. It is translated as CASSRRGGGGTEAFF.

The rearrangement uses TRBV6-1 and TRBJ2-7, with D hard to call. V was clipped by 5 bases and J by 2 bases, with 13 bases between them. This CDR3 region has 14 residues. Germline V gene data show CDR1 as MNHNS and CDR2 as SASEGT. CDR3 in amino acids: CASSQKTVPYEQYF. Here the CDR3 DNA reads TGTGCCAGCAGTCAAAAGACGGTCCCCTACGAGCAGTACTTC.

CDR3 nucleotides: TGTGCCAGCAGCGTAGGGACAGGGAAACACACTGAAGCTTTCTTT. This codes for CASSVGTGKHTEAFF. The chain couples TRBV2 to TRBJ1-1, with 9 positions matching TRBD1. The length of the CDR3 is 15 residues. V lost 6 bases to trimming and J lost 3 bases; unmatched junction nucleotides: 8. Germline V CDR1 and CDR2: SNHLY, FYNNEI.

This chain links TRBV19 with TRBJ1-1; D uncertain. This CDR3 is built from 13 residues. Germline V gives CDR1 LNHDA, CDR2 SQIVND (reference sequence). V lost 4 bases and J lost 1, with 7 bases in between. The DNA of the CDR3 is TGTGCCAGTAGTAAAGTGGCGAACACTGAAGCTTTCTTT. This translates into CASSKVANTEAFF.

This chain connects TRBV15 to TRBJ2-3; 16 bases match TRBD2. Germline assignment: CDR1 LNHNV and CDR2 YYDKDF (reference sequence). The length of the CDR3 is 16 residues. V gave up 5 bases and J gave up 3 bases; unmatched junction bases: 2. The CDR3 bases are TGTGCCACCAGCGCGGGACTAGCGGGGGGGACAGATACGCAGTATTTT. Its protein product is CATSAGLAGGTDTQYF. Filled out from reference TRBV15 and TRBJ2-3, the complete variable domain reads DAMVIQNPRYQVTQFGKPVTLSCSQTLNHNVMYWYQQKSSQAPKLLFHYYDKDFNNEADTPDNFQSRRPNTSFCFLDIRSPGLGDTAMYLCATSAGLAGGTDTQYFGPGTRLTVL.